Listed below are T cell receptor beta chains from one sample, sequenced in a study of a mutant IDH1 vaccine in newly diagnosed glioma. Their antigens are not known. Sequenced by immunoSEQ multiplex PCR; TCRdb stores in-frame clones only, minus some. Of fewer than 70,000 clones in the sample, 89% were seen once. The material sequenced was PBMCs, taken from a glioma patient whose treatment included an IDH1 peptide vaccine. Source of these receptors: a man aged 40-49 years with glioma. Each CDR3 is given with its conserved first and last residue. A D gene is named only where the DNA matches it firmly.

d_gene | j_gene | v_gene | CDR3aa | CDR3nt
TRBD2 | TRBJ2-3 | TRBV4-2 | CASSRRLASTDTQYF | TGTGCCAGCAGCCGTAGACTAGCCAGCACAGATACGCAGTATTTT
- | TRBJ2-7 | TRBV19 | CASSGERNGEQYF | TGTGCCAGTAGTGGGGAACGCAACGGCGAGCAGTACTTC
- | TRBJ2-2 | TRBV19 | CASSIDAQGGTGELFF | TGTGCCAGTAGTATAGATGCACAGGGAGGCACCGGGGAGCTGTTTTTT
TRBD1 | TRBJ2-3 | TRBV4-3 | CASSQNNRRTGGVDTQYF | TGCGCCAGCAGCCAAAATAACCGGCGGACAGGGGGCGTAGATACGCAGTATTTT
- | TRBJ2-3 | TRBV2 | CASKFRQGLTDTQYF | TGTGCCAGCAAGTTCCGGCAGGGCCTCACAGATACGCAGTATTTT
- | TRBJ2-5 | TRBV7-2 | CASSPDRREETQYF | TGTGCCAGCAGCCCTGACAGGCGGGAAGAGACCCAGTACTTC
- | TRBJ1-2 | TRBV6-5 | CASSPDTAMGYTF | TGTGCCAGCAGCCCGGACACGGCAATGGGCTACACCTTC
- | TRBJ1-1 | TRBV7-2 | CASSRGARALF | TGTGCCAGCAGCCGCGGAGCGAGGGCCCTCTTT
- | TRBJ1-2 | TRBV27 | CASSQTDFRGYTF | TGTGCCAGCAGTCAGACAGACTTTAGAGGCTACACCTTC
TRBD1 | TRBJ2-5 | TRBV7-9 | CASSLAYRGETQYF | TGTGCCAGCAGCTTAGCGTACAGGGGGGAGACCCAGTACTTC
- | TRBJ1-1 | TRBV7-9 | CASRLSQGGRTEAFF | TGTGCCAGCAGGCTATCGCAGGGCGGGCGGACTGAAGCTTTCTTT